The rows below give T cell receptor beta chains drawn from one sample of a study of regulatory T cells in long-lasting Graves disease. In TCRdb, the multiplex PCR reads were re-called with MiXCR into one record per CDR3 protein. The repertoire has about 210,000 distinct CDR3 sequences, about 19% of them found once; the top ten carry approximately 12%. These same data were also listed under a study on T cells in Graves' hyperthyroidism and ophthalmopathy.

Material: peripheral blood mononuclear cells (PBMCs), obtained at new diagnosis, from a patient treated with antithyroid drugs. These receptors all come from a woman younger than 45 with Graves disease. The conserved cysteine and the conserved F or W are not part of the CDR3 here. A D gene is named only where the DNA matches it firmly. Expanded clones are given a class, and other clones once, few, many or no size at all.

j_gene: TRBJ1-1
v_gene: TRBV11-2
abundance: many
d_gene: TRBD1
CDR3aa: ASSHGQGTQAF

j_gene: TRBJ1-3
v_gene: TRBV19
abundance: .
d_gene: .
CDR3aa: ASSIDPGADTIY

j_gene: TRBJ1-5
v_gene: TRBV6-1
abundance: few
d_gene: TRBD1
CDR3aa: ASRNRGGGNQPQH

j_gene: TRBJ2-7
v_gene: TRBV20-1
abundance: many
d_gene: .
CDR3aa: SAHLVGLRGGFNSYEQY

j_gene: TRBJ2-7
v_gene: TRBV4-2
abundance: .
d_gene: .
CDR3aa: ASSQDQGTMGGSYYEQY

j_gene: TRBJ2-7
v_gene: TRBV7-9
abundance: many
d_gene: TRBD1
CDR3aa: ASSPGQGAFKY

j_gene: TRBJ1-1
v_gene: TRBV28
abundance: many
d_gene: TRBD1
CDR3aa: ASSFTGGDTEAF

j_gene: TRBJ2-1
v_gene: TRBV20-1
abundance: many
d_gene: TRBD2
CDR3aa: SARVLAGRNEQF

j_gene: TRBJ2-7
v_gene: TRBV2
abundance: many
d_gene: .
CDR3aa: ASKDSPLGEQY

j_gene: TRBJ1-1
v_gene: TRBV7-8
abundance: many
d_gene: .
CDR3aa: ASSLGGMLGVGFTEAF

j_gene: TRBJ1-5
v_gene: TRBV19
abundance: many
d_gene: .
CDR3aa: ASSDHRVDPQH

j_gene: TRBJ2-7
v_gene: TRBV5-5
abundance: few
d_gene: TRBD2
CDR3aa: ASSFGLAGLGSYEQY

j_gene: TRBJ2-7
v_gene: TRBV28
abundance: .
d_gene: .
CDR3aa: ASSLSGSLGGEQY

j_gene: TRBJ2-7
v_gene: TRBV28
abundance: many
d_gene: .
CDR3aa: ASGLGLYEQY

j_gene: TRBJ2-7
v_gene: TRBV20-1
abundance: many
d_gene: .
CDR3aa: SAVERLYEQY

j_gene: TRBJ1-1
v_gene: TRBV6-5
abundance: many
d_gene: .
CDR3aa: ASSYSGVRGEAF

j_gene: TRBJ1-1
v_gene: TRBV7-9
abundance: few
d_gene: .
CDR3aa: AGSLGVEAF

j_gene: TRBJ2-2
v_gene: TRBV6-1
abundance: many
d_gene: .
CDR3aa: ASKVPMSGAGRTGELF

j_gene: TRBJ1-1
v_gene: TRBV10-2
abundance: many
d_gene: TRBD1
CDR3aa: ASSESGQPLRTEAF

j_gene: TRBJ2-7
v_gene: TRBV3-1
abundance: many
d_gene: TRBD2
CDR3aa: ASSPRLAASSYEQY

j_gene: TRBJ2-3
v_gene: TRBV6-1
abundance: few
d_gene: TRBD2
CDR3aa: ASSAELAVSFTQY

j_gene: TRBJ2-7
v_gene: TRBV3-1
abundance: many
d_gene: .
CDR3aa: ASSPSGPQSRQY

j_gene: TRBJ1-1
v_gene: TRBV28
abundance: many
d_gene: .
CDR3aa: ASSRGGMNTEAF

j_gene: TRBJ1-1
v_gene: TRBV18
abundance: many
d_gene: .
CDR3aa: ASSPTANLNTEAF

j_gene: TRBJ1-1
v_gene: TRBV12-3/TRBV12-4
abundance: .
d_gene: TRBD1
CDR3aa: ASSARDRAIVLTEAF

j_gene: TRBJ2-1
v_gene: TRBV4-1
abundance: few
d_gene: TRBD2
CDR3aa: ASSRVYAGGGTNNEQF

j_gene: TRBJ2-7
v_gene: TRBV12-3/TRBV12-4
abundance: many
d_gene: TRBD2
CDR3aa: ASSFRGGRIYEQY

j_gene: TRBJ2-2
v_gene: TRBV9
abundance: .
d_gene: TRBD2
CDR3aa: ASSRVGGRALTGELF

j_gene: TRBJ1-2
v_gene: TRBV6-2/TRBV6-3
abundance: many
d_gene: TRBD1
CDR3aa: ASRGGTGEDYT

j_gene: TRBJ2-7
v_gene: TRBV2
abundance: .
d_gene: TRBD1
CDR3aa: ASRADLTGGQY

j_gene: TRBJ1-3
v_gene: TRBV27
abundance: once
d_gene: .
CDR3aa: ATGGWADGNTIY

j_gene: TRBJ2-3
v_gene: TRBV28
abundance: many
d_gene: .
CDR3aa: ASSTGGSTDTQY

j_gene: TRBJ1-1
v_gene: TRBV7-6
abundance: .
d_gene: .
CDR3aa: ASSLGLFPSNTEAF

j_gene: TRBJ2-1
v_gene: TRBV6-1
abundance: many
d_gene: .
CDR3aa: ASSELSLGGEQF

j_gene: TRBJ2-1
v_gene: TRBV28
abundance: many
d_gene: .
CDR3aa: ASGASSYNEQF

j_gene: TRBJ1-1
v_gene: TRBV2
abundance: few
d_gene: TRBD1
CDR3aa: ASRLRDSLALVMNTEAF

j_gene: TRBJ1-6
v_gene: TRBV12-5
abundance: few
d_gene: .
CDR3aa: ASGPSSALNSPLH

j_gene: TRBJ1-1
v_gene: TRBV5-4
abundance: many
d_gene: TRBD1
CDR3aa: ASSPDRGTEAF

j_gene: TRBJ2-1
v_gene: TRBV6-2/TRBV6-3
abundance: .
d_gene: TRBD2
CDR3aa: ASNGLAAYNEQF

j_gene: TRBJ2-7
v_gene: TRBV2
abundance: once
d_gene: TRBD1
CDR3aa: ASSDPGTGVSYEQY

j_gene: TRBJ2-3
v_gene: TRBV5-1
abundance: .
d_gene: TRBD2
CDR3aa: ASSLTSGGVYDTDTQY

j_gene: TRBJ2-5
v_gene: TRBV20-1
abundance: few
d_gene: TRBD2
CDR3aa: SAHPIAGGPETQY

j_gene: TRBJ2-4
v_gene: TRBV28
abundance: many
d_gene: TRBD1
CDR3aa: ASSIQGIAKNIQY

j_gene: TRBJ1-1
v_gene: TRBV5-1
abundance: many
d_gene: .
CDR3aa: ASSLGWGSTEAF

j_gene: TRBJ1-4
v_gene: TRBV7-2
abundance: many
d_gene: TRBD1
CDR3aa: ASSRDPGTGNEKLF

j_gene: TRBJ2-7
v_gene: TRBV14
abundance: many
d_gene: .
CDR3aa: ASSGNLSLPYEQY

j_gene: TRBJ2-7
v_gene: TRBV7-2
abundance: .
d_gene: TRBD1
CDR3aa: ASSPSRDRGRASYEQY

j_gene: TRBJ1-6
v_gene: TRBV6-2/TRBV6-3
abundance: many
d_gene: TRBD1
CDR3aa: ASSPGTGYNSPLH

j_gene: TRBJ1-6
v_gene: TRBV28
abundance: many
d_gene: .
CDR3aa: ASSLGRGYNSPLH

j_gene: TRBJ2-5
v_gene: TRBV6-1
abundance: .
d_gene: TRBD2
CDR3aa: ASSHHGTSGRAGETQY

j_gene: TRBJ1-2
v_gene: TRBV6-1
abundance: many
d_gene: .
CDR3aa: ASSPVGYGYT

j_gene: TRBJ2-5
v_gene: TRBV28
abundance: few
d_gene: .
CDR3aa: ASRTQGLETQY